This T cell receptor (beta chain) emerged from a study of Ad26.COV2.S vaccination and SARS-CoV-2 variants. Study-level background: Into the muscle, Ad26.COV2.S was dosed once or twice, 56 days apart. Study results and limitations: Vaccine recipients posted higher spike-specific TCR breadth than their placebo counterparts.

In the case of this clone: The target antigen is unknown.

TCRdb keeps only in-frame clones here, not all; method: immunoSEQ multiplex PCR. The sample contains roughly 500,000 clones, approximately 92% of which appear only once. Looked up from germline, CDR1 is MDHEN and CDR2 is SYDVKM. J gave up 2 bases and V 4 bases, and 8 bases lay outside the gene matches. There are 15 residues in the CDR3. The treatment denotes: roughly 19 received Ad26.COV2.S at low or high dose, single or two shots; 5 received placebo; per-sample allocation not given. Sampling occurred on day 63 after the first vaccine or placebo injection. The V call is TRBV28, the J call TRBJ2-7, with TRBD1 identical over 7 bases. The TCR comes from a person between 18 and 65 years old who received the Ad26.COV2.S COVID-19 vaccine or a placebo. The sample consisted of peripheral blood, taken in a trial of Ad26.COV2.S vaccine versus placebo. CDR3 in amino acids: CASSWDRVSAYEQYF. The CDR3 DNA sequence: TGTGCCAGCAGTTGGGACAGAGTATCGGCCTACGAGCAGTACTTC.